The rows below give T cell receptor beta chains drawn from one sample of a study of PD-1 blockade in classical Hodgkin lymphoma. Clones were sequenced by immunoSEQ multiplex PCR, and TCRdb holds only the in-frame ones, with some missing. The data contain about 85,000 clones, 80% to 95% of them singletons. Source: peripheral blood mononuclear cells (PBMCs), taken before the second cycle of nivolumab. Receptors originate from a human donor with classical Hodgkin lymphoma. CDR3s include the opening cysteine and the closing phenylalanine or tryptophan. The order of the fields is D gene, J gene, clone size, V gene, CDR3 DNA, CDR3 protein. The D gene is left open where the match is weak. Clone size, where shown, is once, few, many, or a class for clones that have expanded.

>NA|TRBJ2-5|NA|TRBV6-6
TGTGCCAGCAGAAACAGGGTGGGAGAGACCCAGTACTTC
CASRNRVGETQYF
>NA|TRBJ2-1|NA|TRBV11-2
TGTGCCAGCAGGATGGACTCCTCCTACAATGAGCAGTTCTTC
CASRMDSSYNEQFF
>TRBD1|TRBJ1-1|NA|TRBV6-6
TGTGCCAGCAGTTACCGGGACAGTGAAGCTTTCTTT
CASSYRDSEAFF
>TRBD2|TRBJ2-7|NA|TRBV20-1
TGCAGTGCCAAGCGGGGCTACGAGCAGTACTTC
CSAKRGYEQYF
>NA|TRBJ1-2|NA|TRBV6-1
TGTGCCAGCAGTGAAGCGTTCCAGGGCGCGGAGTATGGCTACACCTTC
CASSEAFQGAEYGYTF
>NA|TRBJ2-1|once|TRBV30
TGTGCCTGGAGTGAGACAACAAACAATGAGCAGTTCTTC
CAWSETTNNEQFF
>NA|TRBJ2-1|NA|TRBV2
TGTGCCAGCAGTGGAACAACAGGGTTTAATGAGCAGTTCTTC
CASSGTTGFNEQFF
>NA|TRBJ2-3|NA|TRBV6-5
TGTGCCAGCAGTTACTCTTCAGTTTCCCCAGATACGCAGTATTTT
CASSYSSVSPDTQYF
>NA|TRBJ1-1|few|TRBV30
TGTGCCTGGAGAACCTCGTACCGCGGGAGTACTGAAGCTTTCTTT
CAWRTSYRGSTEAFF
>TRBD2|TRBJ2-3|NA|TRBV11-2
TGTGCCAGCAGGAATAGCGGGAGGGGTGGCACAGATACGCAGTATTTT
CASRNSGRGGTDTQYF
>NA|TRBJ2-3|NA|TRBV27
TGTGCCAGCAGTTCTAGGCCCTCTAGCACAGATACGCAGTATTTT
CASSSRPSSTDTQYF
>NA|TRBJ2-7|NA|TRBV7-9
TGTGCCAGCAGCTTCCCCCTTCTTGAGCAGTACTTC
CASSFPLLEQYF
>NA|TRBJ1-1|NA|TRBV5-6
TGTGCCAGCAGCTTGGTATCTATGACAGGTAGAGAAGCTTTCTTT
CASSLVSMTGREAFF
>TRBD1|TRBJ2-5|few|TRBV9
TGTGCCAGCAGCGCACAGGGGTGGGAAGAGACCCAGTACTTC
CASSAQGWEETQYF
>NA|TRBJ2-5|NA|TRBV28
TGTGCCAGCAGTAATCCCGGGGCAGGAGAGACCCAGTACTTC
CASSNPGAGETQYF
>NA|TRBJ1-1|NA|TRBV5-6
TGTGCCAGCAGCTTCATAATGGGGGTAGCAGCTTTCTTT
CASSFIMGVAAFF
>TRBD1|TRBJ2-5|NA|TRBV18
TGTGCCAGCTCACCACAGGCAGGGGGCCAAGAGACCCAGTACTTC
CASSPQAGGQETQYF
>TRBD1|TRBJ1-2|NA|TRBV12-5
TGTGCTAGTGGTTTGGTACTCGGGACAGGGGGATATAATGGCTACACCTTC
CASGLVLGTGGYNGYTF
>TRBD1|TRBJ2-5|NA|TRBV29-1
TGCAGCGTTGTCCTCCGGGACAGGGTATTAGGGACCCAGTACTTC
CSVVLRDRVLGTQYF
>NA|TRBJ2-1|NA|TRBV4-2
TGTGCCAGCAGCCAAGACGGCCGCAATGAGCAGTTCTTC
CASSQDGRNEQFF
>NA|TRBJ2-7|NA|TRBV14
TGTGCCAGCAGCCCTCGATTTCCCAGTACTCCACCCTACGAGCAGTACTTC
CASSPRFPSTPPYEQYF
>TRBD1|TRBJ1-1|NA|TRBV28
TGTGCCAGCAGTTTATCTCAGGGGGCTTTGAACACTGAAGCTTTCTTT
CASSLSQGALNTEAFF
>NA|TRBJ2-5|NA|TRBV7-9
TGTGCCAGCAGCTTAGGGGGGGCACAGGAGACCCAGTACTTC
CASSLGGAQETQYF
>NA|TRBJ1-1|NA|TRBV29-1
TGCAGCGTTGACGTCGCAGGTATTTACACTGAAGCTTTCTTT
CSVDVAGIYTEAFF
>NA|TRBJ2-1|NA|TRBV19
TGTGCCAGTAGTATAGAGCCGGGACTGTTCTATGAGCAGTTCTTC
CASSIEPGLFYEQFF
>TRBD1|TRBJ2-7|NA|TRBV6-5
TGTGCCAGCAGTAATCGACAGGGACCTTCCTACGAGCAGTACTTC
CASSNRQGPSYEQYF
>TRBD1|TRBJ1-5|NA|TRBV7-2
TGTGCCAGCAGCAGACGGGGACAGGATAGCAATCAGCCCCAGCATTTT
CASSRRGQDSNQPQHF
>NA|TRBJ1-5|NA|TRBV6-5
TGTGCCAGCAGTTACGCAGGGTCCAATCAGCCCCAGCATTTT
CASSYAGSNQPQHF
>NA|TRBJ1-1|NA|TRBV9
TGTGCCAGCAGCCCAACAGGGCGAAGTGAAGCTTTCTTT
CASSPTGRSEAFF
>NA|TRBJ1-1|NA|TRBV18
TGTGCCAGCTCACCAGGGGCAGGGGAAGCTTTCTTT
CASSPGAGEAFF
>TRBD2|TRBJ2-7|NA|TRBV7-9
TGTGCCAGCAGCTCCGGGGGGCTAGCGGGGTCCCCTCGGGAGCAGTACTTC
CASSSGGLAGSPREQYF
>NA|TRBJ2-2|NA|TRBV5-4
TGTGCCAGCAGCTTGGTAGCGGCCCAAGGCGGGGAGCTGTTTTTT
CASSLVAAQGGELFF
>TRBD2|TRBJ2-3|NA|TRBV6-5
TGTGCCAGCAGACGAGCGGGACCCACAGATACGCAGTATTTT
CASRRAGPTDTQYF
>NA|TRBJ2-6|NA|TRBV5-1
TGCGCCAGCAGCTTGGGGCTCAGGGGATGGGAGGGGATCCTTGGGGCCAACGTCCTGACTTTC
CASSLGLRGWEGILGANVLTF
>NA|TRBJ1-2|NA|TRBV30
TGTGCCTGGAGTGCAACAGGGTACGGCTACACCTTC
CAWSATGYGYTF
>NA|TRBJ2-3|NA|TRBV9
TGTGCCAGCAGCGTAGAGGGGGTTGGCGGGAACACAGATACGCAGTATTTT
CASSVEGVGGNTDTQYF
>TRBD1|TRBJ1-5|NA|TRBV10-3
TGTGCCAGCGCGGGACAGGGGGTTAATCAGCCCCAGCATTTT
CASAGQGVNQPQHF
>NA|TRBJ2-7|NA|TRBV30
TGTGCCTGGAGTGTAAAGGGGATTTTTTACGAGCAGTACTTC
CAWSVKGIFYEQYF
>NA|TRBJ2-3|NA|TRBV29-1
TGCAGCGTTGATCGTGTCCCCGGCAGGTCAGATACGCAGTATTTT
CSVDRVPGRSDTQYF
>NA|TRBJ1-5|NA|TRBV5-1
TGCGCCAGCAGCTTTGTCGCAGGGGACCCCAATCAGCCCCAGCATTTT
CASSFVAGDPNQPQHF
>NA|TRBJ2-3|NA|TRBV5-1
TGCGCCAGCAGCTTCGGGGGGCAAGTCACAGATACGCAGTATTTT
CASSFGGQVTDTQYF
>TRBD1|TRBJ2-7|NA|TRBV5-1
TGCGCCAGCAGCGAGGGGGCGGGTAGATACGAGCAGTACTTC
CASSEGAGRYEQYF
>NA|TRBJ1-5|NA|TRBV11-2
TGTGCCAGCAGCTTCGGTAGCAATCAGCCCCAGCATTTT
CASSFGSNQPQHF
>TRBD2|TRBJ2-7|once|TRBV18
TGTGCCAGCTCACCAACCGGGACTAGCGGTACCAGGGAGCAGTACTTC
CASSPTGTSGTREQYF
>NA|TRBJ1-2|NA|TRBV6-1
TGTGCCAGCAGTGAGGGGCAGGGGACCAACTATGGCTACACCTTC
CASSEGQGTNYGYTF
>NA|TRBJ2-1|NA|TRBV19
TGTTCTGTCTCTACTTACAATGAGCAGTTCTTC
CSVSTYNEQFF
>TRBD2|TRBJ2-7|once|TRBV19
TGTGCCAGTAGTGCTGGACTAGCGGGCTTCTACGAGCAGTACTTC
CASSAGLAGFYEQYF
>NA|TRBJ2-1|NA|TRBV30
TGTGCCTGGAGTGAGGGGAGTGAGCAGTTCTTC
CAWSEGSEQFF